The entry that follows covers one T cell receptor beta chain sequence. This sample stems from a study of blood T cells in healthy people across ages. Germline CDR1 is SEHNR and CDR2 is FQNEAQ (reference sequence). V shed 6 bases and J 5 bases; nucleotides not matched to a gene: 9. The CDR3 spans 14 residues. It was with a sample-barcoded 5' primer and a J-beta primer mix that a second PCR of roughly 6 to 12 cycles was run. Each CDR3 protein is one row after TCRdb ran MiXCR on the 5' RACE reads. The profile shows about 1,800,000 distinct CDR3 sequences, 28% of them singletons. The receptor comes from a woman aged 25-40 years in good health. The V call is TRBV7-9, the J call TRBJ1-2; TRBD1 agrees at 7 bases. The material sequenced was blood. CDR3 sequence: CASSLRDSDYGYTF. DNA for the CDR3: TGTGCCAGCAGTCTTCGGGACAGCGATTATGGCTACACCTTC.